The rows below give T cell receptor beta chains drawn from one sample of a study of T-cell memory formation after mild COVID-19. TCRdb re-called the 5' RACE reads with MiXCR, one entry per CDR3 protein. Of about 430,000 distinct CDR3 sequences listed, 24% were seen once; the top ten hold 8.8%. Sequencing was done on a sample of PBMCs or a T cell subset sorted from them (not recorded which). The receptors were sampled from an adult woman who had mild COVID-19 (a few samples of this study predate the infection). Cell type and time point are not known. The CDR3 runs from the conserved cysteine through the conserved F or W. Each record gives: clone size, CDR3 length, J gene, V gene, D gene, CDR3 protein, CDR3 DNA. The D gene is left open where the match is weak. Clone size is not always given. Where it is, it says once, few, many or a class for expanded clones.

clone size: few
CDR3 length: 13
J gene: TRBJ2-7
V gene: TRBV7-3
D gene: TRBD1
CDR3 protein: CASSSGTGDEQYF
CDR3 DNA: TGTGCCAGCAGCTCCGGGACAGGGGACGAGCAGTACTTC

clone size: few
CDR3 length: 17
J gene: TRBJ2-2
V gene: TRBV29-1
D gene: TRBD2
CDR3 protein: CSVVASGYELNTGELFF
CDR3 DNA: TGCAGCGTTGTTGCTAGCGGGTACGAATTAAACACCGGGGAGCTGTTTTTT

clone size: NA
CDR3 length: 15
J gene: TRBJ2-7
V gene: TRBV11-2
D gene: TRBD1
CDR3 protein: CASSLAQGLLYEQYF
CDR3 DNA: TGTGCCAGCAGCTTAGCACAGGGGCTACTCTACGAGCAGTACTTC

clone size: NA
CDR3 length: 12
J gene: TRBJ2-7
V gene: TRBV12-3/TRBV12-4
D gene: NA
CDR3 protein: CASSPRVGEQYF
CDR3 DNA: TGTGCCAGCAGTCCCCGGGTTGGCGAGCAGTACTTC

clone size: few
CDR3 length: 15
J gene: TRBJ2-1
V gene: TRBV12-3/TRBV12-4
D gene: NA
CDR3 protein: CASSLFGREGGEQFF
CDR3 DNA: TGTGCCAGCAGTTTATTCGGGCGGGAAGGGGGTGAGCAGTTCTTC

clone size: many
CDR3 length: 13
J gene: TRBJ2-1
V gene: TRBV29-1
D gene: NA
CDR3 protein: CSVPGVKYNEQFF
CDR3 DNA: TGCAGCGTTCCCGGGGTGAAATACAATGAGCAGTTCTTC

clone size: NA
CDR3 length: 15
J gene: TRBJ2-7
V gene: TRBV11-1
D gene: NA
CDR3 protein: CASSLAPGGSYEQYF
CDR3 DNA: TGTGCCAGCAGCTTAGCACCTGGGGGCTCCTACGAGCAGTACTTC

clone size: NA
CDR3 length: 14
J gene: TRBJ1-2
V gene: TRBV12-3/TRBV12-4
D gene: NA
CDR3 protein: CASSSTPGLKGYTF
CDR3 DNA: TGTGCCAGCAGTTCGACCCCAGGGTTAAAGGGCTACACCTTC

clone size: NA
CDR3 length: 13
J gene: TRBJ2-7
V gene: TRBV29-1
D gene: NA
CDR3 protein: CSVVGQTDYEQYF
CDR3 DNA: TGCAGCGTTGTAGGACAGACCGACTACGAGCAGTACTTC

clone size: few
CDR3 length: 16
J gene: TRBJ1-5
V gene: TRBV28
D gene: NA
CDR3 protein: CASSFIRGFFYQPQHF
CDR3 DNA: TGTGCCAGCAGTTTTATCCGAGGGTTCTTTTATCAGCCCCAGCATTTT

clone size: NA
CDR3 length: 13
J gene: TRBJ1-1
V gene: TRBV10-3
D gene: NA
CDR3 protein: CAINQQENTEAFF
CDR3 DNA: TGTGCCATCAACCAACAGGAGAACACTGAAGCTTTCTTT

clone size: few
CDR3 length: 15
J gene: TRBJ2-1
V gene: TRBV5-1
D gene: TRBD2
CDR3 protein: CASSDGTSKVHEQFF
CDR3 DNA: TGCGCCAGCAGCGATGGGACTAGCAAAGTACATGAGCAGTTCTTC

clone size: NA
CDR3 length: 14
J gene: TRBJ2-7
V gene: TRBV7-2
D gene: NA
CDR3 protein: CASNHRASSYEQYF
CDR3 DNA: TGTGCCAGCAATCACCGGGCTAGCTCCTACGAGCAGTACTTC

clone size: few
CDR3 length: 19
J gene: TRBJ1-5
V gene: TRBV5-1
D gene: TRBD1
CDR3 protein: CASSTDRDRGGHSNQPQHF
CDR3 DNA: TGCGCCAGCAGCACCGACCGGGACAGGGGAGGACATAGCAATCAGCCCCAGCATTTT

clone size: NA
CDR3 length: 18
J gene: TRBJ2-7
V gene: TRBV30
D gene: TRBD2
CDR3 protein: CAWKGREGRGPFRDEQYF
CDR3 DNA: TGTGCCTGGAAGGGCCGGGAGGGCCGAGGTCCTTTTCGGGACGAGCAGTACTTC

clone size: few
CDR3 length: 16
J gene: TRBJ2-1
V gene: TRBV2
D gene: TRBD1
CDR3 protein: CARRDRGLKANNEQFF
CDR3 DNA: TGTGCCAGACGGGACAGGGGGCTAAAGGCTAACAATGAGCAGTTCTTC

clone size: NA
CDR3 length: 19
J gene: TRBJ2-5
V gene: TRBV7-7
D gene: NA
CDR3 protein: CASTKGVADILLLQETQYF
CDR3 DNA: TGTGCCAGCACCAAGGGGGTAGCGGACATACTACTCCTGCAAGAGACCCAGTACTTC

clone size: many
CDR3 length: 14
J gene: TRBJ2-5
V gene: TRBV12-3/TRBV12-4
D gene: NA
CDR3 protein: CASSLSTAKETQYF
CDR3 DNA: TGTGCCAGCAGTTTAAGTACAGCGAAAGAGACCCAGTACTTC

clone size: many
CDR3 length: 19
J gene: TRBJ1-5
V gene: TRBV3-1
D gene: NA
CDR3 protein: CASSQDPGGNWDSNQPQHF
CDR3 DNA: TGTGCCAGCAGCCAAGATCCGGGGGGGAATTGGGATAGCAATCAGCCCCAGCATTTT

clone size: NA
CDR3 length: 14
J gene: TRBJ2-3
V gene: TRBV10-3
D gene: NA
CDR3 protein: CAISEWEGLIGQYF
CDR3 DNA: TGTGCCATCAGTGAGTGGGAAGGCCTGATAGGGCAGTATTTT

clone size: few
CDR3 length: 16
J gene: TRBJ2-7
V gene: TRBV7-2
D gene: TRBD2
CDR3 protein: CASSLEGRRGAYEQYF
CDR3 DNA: TGTGCCAGCAGCTTAGAGGGGCGACGGGGGGCCTACGAGCAGTACTTC

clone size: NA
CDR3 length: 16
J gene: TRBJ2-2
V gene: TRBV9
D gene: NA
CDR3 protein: CASSEGSSTNTGELFF
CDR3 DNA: TGTGCCAGCAGCGAGGGGAGTTCTACGAACACCGGGGAGCTGTTTTTT

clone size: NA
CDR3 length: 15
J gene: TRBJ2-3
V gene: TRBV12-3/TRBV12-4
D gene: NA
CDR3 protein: CASSPTRTSTDTQYF
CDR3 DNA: TGTGCCAGCAGTCCCACCCGGACTAGCACAGATACGCAGTATTTT

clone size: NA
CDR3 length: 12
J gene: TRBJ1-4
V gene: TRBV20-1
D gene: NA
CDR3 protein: CSASQGREKLFF
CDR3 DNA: TGCAGTGCTAGTCAGGGGCGCGAAAAACTGTTTTTT

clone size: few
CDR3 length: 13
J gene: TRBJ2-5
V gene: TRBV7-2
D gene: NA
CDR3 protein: CASSDLTQETQYF
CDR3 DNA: TGTGCCAGCAGCGACTTGACACAAGAGACCCAGTACTTC

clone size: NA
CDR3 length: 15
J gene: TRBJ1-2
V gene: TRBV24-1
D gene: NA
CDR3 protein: CATSDAGTSNYGYTF
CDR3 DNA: TGTGCCACCAGTGACGCCGGGACATCTAACTATGGCTACACCTTC

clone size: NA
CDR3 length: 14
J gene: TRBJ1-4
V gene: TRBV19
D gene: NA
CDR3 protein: CASSMLQGDEKLFF
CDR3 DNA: TGTGCCAGTAGTATGTTACAGGGAGACGAAAAACTGTTTTTT

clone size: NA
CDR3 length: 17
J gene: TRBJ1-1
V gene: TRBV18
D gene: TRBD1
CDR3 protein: CASSPRGTQGLNTEAFF
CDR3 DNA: TGTGCCAGCTCACCACGAGGGACACAGGGGCTTAACACTGAAGCTTTCTTT

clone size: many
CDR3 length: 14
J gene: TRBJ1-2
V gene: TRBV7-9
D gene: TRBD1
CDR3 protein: CASSLGTGGYGYTF
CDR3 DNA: TGTGCCAGCAGCTTAGGGACAGGGGGCTATGGCTACACCTTC

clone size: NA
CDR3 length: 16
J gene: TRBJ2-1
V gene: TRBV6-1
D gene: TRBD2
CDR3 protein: CASSEAERGSYNEQFF
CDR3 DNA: TGTGCCAGCAGTGAAGCGGAGCGGGGCTCCTACAATGAGCAGTTCTTC

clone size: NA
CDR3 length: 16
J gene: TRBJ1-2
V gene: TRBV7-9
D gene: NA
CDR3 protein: CASSLVLDTTNYGYTF
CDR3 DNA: TGTGCCAGCAGCTTAGTTCTGGACACTACTAACTATGGCTACACCTTC

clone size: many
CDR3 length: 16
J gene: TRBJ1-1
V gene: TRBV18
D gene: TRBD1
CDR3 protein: CASSPGTGLLNTEAFF
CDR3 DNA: TGTGCCAGCTCGCCCGGGACAGGCCTACTGAACACTGAAGCTTTCTTT

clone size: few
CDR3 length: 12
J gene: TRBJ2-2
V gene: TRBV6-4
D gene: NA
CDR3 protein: CASSDPSGELFF
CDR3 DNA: TGTGCCAGCAGTGACCCGTCCGGGGAGCTGTTTTTT

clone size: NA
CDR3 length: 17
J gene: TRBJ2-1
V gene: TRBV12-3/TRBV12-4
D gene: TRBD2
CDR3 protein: CASRPTSGRALGNEQFF
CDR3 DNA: TGTGCCAGCAGGCCGACTAGCGGGAGGGCCTTGGGGAATGAGCAGTTCTTC

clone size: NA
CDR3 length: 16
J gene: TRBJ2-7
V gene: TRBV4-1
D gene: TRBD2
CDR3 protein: CASSQEGGGYPYEQYF
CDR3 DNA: TGCGCCAGCAGCCAAGAGGGCGGGGGGTACCCCTACGAGCAGTACTTC

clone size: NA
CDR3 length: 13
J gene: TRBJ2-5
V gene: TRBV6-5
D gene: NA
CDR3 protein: CASSYSGRETQYF
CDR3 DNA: TGTGCCAGCAGTTACTCGGGGAGAGAGACCCAGTACTTC